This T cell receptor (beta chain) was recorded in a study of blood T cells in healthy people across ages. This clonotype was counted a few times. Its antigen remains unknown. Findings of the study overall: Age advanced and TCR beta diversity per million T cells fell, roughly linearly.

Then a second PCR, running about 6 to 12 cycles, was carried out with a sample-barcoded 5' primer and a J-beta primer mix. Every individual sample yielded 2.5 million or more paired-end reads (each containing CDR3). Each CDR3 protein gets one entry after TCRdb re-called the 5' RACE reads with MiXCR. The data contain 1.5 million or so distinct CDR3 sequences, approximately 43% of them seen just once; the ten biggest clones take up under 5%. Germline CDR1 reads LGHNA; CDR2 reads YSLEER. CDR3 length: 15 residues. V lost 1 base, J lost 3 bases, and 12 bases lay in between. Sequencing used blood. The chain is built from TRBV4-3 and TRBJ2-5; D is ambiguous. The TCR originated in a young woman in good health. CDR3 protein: CASSQGRQTKETQYF. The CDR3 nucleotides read TGCGCCAGCAGCCAAGGGCGCCAAACGAAAGAGACCCAGTACTTC.